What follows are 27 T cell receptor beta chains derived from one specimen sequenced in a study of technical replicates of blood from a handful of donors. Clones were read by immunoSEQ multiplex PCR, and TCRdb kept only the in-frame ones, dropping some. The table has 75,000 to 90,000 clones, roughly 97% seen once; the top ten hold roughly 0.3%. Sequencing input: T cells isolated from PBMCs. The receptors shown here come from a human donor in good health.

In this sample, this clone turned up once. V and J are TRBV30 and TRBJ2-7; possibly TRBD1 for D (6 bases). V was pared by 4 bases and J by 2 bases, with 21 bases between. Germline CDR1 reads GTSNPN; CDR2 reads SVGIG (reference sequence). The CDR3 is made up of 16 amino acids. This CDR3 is CAWTKGESYVAYEQYF. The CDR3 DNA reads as TGTGCCTGGACTAAGGGGGAGTCCTACGTTGCCTACGAGCAGTACTTC.

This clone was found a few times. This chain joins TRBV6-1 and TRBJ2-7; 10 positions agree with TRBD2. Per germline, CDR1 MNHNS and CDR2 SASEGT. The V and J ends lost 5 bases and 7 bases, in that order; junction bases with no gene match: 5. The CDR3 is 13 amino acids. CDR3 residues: CASSLAGADEQYF. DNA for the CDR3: TGTGCCAGCAGTCTAGCGGGAGCTGATGAGCAGTACTTC.

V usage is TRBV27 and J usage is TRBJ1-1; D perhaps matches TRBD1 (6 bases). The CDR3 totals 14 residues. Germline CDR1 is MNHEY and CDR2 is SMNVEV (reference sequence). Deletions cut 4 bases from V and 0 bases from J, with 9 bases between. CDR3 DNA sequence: TGTGCCAGCAGTTATAACAGGGTGAACACTGAAGCTTTCTTT. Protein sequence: CASSYNRVNTEAFF.

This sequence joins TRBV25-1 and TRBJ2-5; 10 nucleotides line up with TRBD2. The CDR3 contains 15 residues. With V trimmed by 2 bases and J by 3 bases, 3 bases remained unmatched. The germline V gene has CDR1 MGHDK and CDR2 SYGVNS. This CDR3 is CASSERLAGEETQYF. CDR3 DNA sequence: TGTGCCAGCAGTGAAAGGCTAGCGGGAGAAGAGACCCAGTACTTC.

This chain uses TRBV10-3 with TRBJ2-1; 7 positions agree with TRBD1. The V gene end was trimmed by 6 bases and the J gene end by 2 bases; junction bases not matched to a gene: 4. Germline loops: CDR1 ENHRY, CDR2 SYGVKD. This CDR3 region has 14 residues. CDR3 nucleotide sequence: TGTGCCATCAGCTTGGACAGGACCTACAATGAGCAGTTCTTC. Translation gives CAISLDRTYNEQFF.

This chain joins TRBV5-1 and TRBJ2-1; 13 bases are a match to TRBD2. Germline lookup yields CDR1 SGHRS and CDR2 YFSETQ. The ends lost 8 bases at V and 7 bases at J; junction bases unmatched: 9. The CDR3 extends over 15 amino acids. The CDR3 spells CARSLAGGPGNEQFF. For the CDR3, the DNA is TGCGCCAGGTCACTAGCGGGAGGGCCGGGGAATGAGCAGTTCTTC.

The CDR3: CASSLDGSPNTEAFF. The CDR3 coding sequence is TGTGCCAGCAGCTTAGACGGGTCGCCGAACACTGAAGCTTTCTTT. The V and J genes are TRBV7-2 and TRBJ1-1; D is uncertain. Per germline, CDR1 SGHTA and CDR2 FQGNSA. The ends were cut back, 1 base at V and 1 base at J, with 10 bases in the middle. The CDR3 is made up of 15 amino acids.

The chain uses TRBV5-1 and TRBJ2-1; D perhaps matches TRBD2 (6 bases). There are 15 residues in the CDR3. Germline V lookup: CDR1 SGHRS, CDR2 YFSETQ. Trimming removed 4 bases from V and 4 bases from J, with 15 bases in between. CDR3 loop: CASSPPWDSYNEQFF. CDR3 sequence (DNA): TGCGCCAGCAGCCCCCCATGGGACTCTTACAATGAGCAGTTCTTC.

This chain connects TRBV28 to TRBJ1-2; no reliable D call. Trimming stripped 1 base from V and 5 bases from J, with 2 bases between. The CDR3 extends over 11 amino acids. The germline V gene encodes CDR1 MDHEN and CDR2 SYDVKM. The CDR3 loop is CASSLLYGYTF. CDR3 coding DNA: TGTGCCAGCAGTTTATTATATGGCTACACCTTC.

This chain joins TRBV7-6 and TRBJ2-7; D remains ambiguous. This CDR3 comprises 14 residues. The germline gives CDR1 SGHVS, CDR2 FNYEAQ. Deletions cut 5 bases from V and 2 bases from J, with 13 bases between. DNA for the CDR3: TGTGCCAGCAGCGTACGACACCCGGCCTACGAGCAGTACTTC. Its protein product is CASSVRHPAYEQYF.

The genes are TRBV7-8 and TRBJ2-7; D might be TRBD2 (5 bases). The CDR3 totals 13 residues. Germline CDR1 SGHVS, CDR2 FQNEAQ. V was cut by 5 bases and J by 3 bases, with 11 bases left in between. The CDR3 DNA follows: TGTGCCAGCAGCATAGGACTGCGCTACGAGCAGTACTTC. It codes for CASSIGLRYEQYF.

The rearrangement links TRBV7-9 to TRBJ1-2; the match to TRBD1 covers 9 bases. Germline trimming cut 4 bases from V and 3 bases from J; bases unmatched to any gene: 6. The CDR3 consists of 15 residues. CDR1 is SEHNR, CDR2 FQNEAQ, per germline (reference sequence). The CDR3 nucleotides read TGTGCCAGCAGCTCCCCGGGACAGGGACACTATGGCTACACCTTC. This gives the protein CASSSPGQGHYGYTF.

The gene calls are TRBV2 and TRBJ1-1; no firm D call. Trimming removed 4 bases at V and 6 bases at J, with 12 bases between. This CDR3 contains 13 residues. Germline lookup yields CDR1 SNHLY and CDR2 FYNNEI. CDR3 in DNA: TGTGCCAGCAGTGGCTCTTATGGCTCTGAAGCTTTCTTT. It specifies CASSGSYGSEAFF.

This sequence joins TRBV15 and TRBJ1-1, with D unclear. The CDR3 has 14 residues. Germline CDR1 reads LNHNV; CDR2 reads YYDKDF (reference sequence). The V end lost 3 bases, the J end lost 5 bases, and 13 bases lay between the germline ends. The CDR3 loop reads CATSSAPPRTEAFF. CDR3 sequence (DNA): TGTGCCACCAGCAGCGCCCCCCCGAGGACTGAAGCTTTCTTT.

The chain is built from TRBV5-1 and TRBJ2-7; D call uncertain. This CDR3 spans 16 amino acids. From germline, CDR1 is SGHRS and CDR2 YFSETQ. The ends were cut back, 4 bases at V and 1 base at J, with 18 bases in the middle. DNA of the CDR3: TGCGCCAGCAGCCCACCATCGAATCACCTATCCTACGAGCAGTACTTC. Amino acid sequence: CASSPPSNHLSYEQYF.

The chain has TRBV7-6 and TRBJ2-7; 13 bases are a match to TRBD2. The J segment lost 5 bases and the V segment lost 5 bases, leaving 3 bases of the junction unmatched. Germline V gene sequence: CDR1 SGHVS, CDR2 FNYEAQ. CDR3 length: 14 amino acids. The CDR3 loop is CASSQGTSGNEQYF. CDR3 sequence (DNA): TGTGCCAGCAGCCAAGGGACTAGCGGGAACGAGCAGTACTTC.

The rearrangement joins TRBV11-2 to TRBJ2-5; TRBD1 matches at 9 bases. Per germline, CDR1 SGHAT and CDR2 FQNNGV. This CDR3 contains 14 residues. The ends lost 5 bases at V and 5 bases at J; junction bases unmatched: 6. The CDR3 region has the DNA TGTGCCAGCAGCGCGGGACAGGGAGGGGAGACCCAGTACTTC. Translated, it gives CASSAGQGGETQYF.

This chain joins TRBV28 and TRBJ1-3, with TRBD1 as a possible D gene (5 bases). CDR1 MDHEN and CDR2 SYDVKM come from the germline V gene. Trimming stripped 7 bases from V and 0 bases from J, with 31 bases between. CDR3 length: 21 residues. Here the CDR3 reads CASKDSSPGLYLTYSGNTIYF. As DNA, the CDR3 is TGTGCCAGCAAAGACTCGTCGCCGGGACTATACTTGACCTACTCTGGAAACACCATATATTTT.

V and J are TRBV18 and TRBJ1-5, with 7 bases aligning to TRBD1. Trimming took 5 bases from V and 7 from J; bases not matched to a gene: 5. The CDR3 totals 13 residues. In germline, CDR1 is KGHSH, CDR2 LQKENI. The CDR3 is CASSSDRDQPQHF. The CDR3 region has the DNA TGTGCCAGCTCATCCGACAGGGACCAGCCCCAGCATTTT.

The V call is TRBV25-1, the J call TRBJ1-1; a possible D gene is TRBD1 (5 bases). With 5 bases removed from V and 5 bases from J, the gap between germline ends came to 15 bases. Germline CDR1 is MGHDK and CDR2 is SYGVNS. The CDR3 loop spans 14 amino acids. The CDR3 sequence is CASSFAAQGTEAFF. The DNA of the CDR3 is TGTGCCAGCAGTTTCGCAGCCCAGGGAACTGAAGCTTTCTTT.

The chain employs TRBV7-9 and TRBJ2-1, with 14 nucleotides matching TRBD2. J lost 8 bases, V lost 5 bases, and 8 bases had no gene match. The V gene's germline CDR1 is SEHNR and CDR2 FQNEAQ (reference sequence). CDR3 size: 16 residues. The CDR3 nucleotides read TGTGCCAGCAGCACAGGGACTAGCGGGAGCCAGGATGAGCAGTTCTTC. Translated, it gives CASSTGTSGSQDEQFF.

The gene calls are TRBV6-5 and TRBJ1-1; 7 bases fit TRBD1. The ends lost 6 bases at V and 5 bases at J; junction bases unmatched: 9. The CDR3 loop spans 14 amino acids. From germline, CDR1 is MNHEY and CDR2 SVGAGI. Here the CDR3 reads CASRRGTERTEAFF. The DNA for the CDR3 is TGTGCCAGCAGAAGGGGGACAGAACGTACTGAAGCTTTCTTT.

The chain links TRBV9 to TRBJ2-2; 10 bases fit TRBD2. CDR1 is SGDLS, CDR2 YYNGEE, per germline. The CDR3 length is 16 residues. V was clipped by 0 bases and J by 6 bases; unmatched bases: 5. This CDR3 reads CASSVASGRSAGELFF. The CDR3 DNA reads TGTGCCAGCAGCGTAGCTAGCGGGAGATCGGCCGGGGAGCTGTTTTTT.

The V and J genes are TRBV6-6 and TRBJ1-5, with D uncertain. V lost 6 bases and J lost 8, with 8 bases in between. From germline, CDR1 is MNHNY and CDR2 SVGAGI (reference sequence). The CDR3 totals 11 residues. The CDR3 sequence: CASSREEPQHF. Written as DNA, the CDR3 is TGTGCCAGCAGCCGCGAGGAGCCCCAGCATTTT.

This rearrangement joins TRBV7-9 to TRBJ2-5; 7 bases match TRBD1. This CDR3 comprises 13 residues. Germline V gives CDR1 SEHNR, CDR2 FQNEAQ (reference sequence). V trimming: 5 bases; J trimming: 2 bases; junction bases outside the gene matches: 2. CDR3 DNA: TGTGCCAGCAGCCCGGGACAGCAAGAGACCCAGTACTTC. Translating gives CASSPGQQETQYF.

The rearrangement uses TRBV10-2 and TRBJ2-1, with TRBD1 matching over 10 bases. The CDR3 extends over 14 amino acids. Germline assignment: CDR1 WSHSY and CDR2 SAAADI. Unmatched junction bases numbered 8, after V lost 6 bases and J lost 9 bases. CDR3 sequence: CASRTGTGDAEQFF. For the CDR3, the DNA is TGCGCCAGCAGAACCGGGACAGGGGACGCTGAGCAGTTCTTC.

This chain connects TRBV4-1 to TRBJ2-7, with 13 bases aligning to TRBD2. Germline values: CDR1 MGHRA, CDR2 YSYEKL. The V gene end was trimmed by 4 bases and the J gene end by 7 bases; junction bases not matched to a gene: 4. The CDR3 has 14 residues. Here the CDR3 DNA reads TGCGCCAGCAGCCCTACTAGCGGGAGGGATGAGCAGTACTTC. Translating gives CASSPTSGRDEQYF.